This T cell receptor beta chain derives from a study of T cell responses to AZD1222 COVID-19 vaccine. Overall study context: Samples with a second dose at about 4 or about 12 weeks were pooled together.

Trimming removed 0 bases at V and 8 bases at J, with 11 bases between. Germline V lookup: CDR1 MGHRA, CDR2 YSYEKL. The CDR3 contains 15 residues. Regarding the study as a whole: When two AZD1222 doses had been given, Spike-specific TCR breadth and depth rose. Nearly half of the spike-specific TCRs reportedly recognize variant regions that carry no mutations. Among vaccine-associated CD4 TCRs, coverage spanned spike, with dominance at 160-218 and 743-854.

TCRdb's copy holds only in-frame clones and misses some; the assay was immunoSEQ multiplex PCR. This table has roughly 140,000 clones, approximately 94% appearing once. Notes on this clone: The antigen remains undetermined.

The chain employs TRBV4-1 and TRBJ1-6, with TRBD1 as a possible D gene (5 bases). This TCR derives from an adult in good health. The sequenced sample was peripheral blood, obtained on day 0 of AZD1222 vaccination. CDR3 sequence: CASSQDGHADSPLHF. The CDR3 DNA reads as TGCGCCAGCAGCCAAGATGGACACGCGGATTCACCCCTCCACTTT.